Listed here are 5 T cell receptor beta chains from one sample, sequenced in a study of T cells after yellow fever vaccination. Via MiXCR, TCRdb re-called the 5' RACE reads, giving one row per CDR3 protein. The table has 400,000 or so distinct CDR3 sequences, under 7.5% seen once. Material: PBMCs, obtained 5 days after the yellow fever booster vaccination. The receptors were gathered from a man younger than 40 who received the YFV17D yellow fever vaccine.

This clonotype was seen ten or more times. This chain joins TRBV20-1 and TRBJ2-2; D not resolved. Germline V CDR1 and CDR2: DFQATT, SNEGSKA (reference sequence). The CDR3 has 14 residues. V was shortened by 5 bases and J by 0 bases, with 10 bases between the two germline ends. The CDR3 loop is CSAGPYSNTGELFF. CDR3 bases: TGCAGTGCTGGGCCATACTCGAACACCGGGGAGCTGTTTTTT.

This clonotype was found a few times. This sequence joins TRBV7-2 and TRBJ2-1, with D possibly matching TRBD2 (6 bases). Trimming stripped 4 bases from V and 9 bases from J, with 13 bases between. Germline V lookup: CDR1 SGHTA, CDR2 FQGNSA. This CDR3 is 13 amino acids long. For the CDR3, the DNA is TGTGCCAGCAGCTCCCGGCGGGGCCTTGAGCAGTTCTTC. Protein sequence: CASSSRRGLEQFF.

Many counts were recorded for this clonotype. This rearrangement joins TRBV6-2 or TRBV6-3 to TRBJ2-7, with TRBD2 matching over 8 bases. Germline loops: CDR1 MNHEY, CDR2 SVGEGT. CDR3 length equals 14 residues. V lost 10 bases, J lost 3 bases, and 11 bases stayed unmatched. The CDR3 region is CATLVAAGDYEQYF. The CDR3 DNA sequence: TGTGCCACCCTGGTGGCAGCGGGGGACTACGAGCAGTACTTC.

This sequence joins TRBV5-4 and TRBJ2-7; D perhaps matches TRBD1 (6 bases). CDR1 and CDR2 (germline): SGHNT, YYREEE (reference sequence). Between the trimmed V and J ends, which lost 4 bases and 3 bases, there was a span of 17 bases. There are 15 residues in the CDR3. The CDR3 reads CASSLPRDTGYEQYF. As DNA, the CDR3 is TGTGCCAGCAGCCTGCCCCGGGACACTGGCTACGAGCAGTACTTC.

This chain links TRBV29-1 with TRBJ2-7; D remains unclear. This CDR3 has 12 amino acids. V lost 7 bases to trimming and J lost 1 base, with 11 bases between them. Germline V gene lookup returns CDR1 SQVTM and CDR2 ANQGSEA. This CDR3 reads CSAGKSSYEQYF. In DNA form, the CDR3 reads TGCAGCGCTGGAAAAAGTTCCTACGAGCAGTACTTC.